These T cell receptor beta chains were read from a single sample in a study of blood T cells in healthy people across ages. TCRdb fed the 5' RACE reads into MiXCR, producing one record per CDR3 protein. The sample holds about 1.4 million distinct CDR3 sequences, 59% seen once. Material: blood. The receptors shown here come from a man between 18 and 29 years old in good health. Both conserved end residues are part of each CDR3. D genes are given only for firm matches. Clone sizes are given selectively: once, few, many, or a class where the clone is expanded.

TRBJ2-1 | TRBV9 | . | once | TGTGCCAGCAGCCCCCTATCCGGGACTTCCCCCAATGAGCAGTTCTTC | CASSPLSGTSPNEQFF
TRBJ2-7 | TRBV20-1 | . | . | TGCAGTGCCAGCCCGACAGGCACCGACGAGCAGTACTTC | CSASPTGTDEQYF
TRBJ1-5 | TRBV19 | TRBD1 | . | TGTGCCAGTAGTAGCAGGGGGTCCGGCAGCAATCAGCCCCAGCATTTT | CASSSRGSGSNQPQHF
TRBJ2-7 | TRBV5-1 | TRBD1 | . | TGCGCCAGCCACCGGACAGGGAGTTCCTACGAGCAGTACTTC | CASHRTGSSYEQYF
TRBJ2-3 | TRBV4-1 | . | . | TGCGCCAGCAGCCAACAGAGAGGAGATACGCAGTATTTT | CASSQQRGDTQYF
TRBJ2-7 | TRBV10-3 | . | . | TGTGCCATCAGTGAGAGGGGGGCTGAGCAGTACTTC | CAISERGAEQYF
TRBJ2-7 | TRBV7-6 | TRBD1 | . | TGTGCCAGCAGTTTCAGGGGGCCGGATGACGAGCAGTACTTC | CASSFRGPDDEQYF
TRBJ2-3 | TRBV20-1 | . | . | TGCAGTGCTAGAGCCCCGGCGGACTTAGGAGATACGCAGTATTTT | CSARAPADLGDTQYF
TRBJ2-7 | TRBV27 | . | few | TGTGCCAGCAGTTCAGGGGTCGACTACGAGCAGTACTTC | CASSSGVDYEQYF
TRBJ2-3 | TRBV4-1 | . | . | TGCGCCAGCAGCCTCCAGATTATCACAGATACGCAGTATTTT | CASSLQIITDTQYF
TRBJ2-4 | TRBV20-1 | . | few | TGCAGTGCCCCGGGGACCGTAAACATTCAGTACTTC | CSAPGTVNIQYF
TRBJ2-3 | TRBV29-1 | TRBD2 | few | TGCAGCGTTGAACTAGGAACTAGCGGGGGGCATAACACAGATACGCAGTATTTT | CSVELGTSGGHNTDTQYF
TRBJ1-5 | TRBV6-5 | . | few | TGTGCCAGCAGTTACAGAAGGGAACAGCCCCAGCATTTT | CASSYRREQPQHF
TRBJ2-7 | TRBV11-2 | TRBD2 | . | TGTGCCAGCAGCTTAGCCGCGGGAGCTAGCGGAATCTACGAGCAGTACTTC | CASSLAAGASGIYEQYF
TRBJ1-2 | TRBV25-1 | . | few | TGTGCCAGCAGCGAAGGGGGAGGCTATGGCTACACCTTC | CASSEGGGYGYTF
TRBJ1-2 | TRBV15 | TRBD1 | . | TGTGCCACCAGCAGTGGACAGGGCATATTTGGCTACACCTTC | CATSSGQGIFGYTF
TRBJ2-7 | TRBV20-1 | TRBD2 | few | TGCAGTGCTAGAACCGGGAGGGCTTCCTACGAGCAGTACTTC | CSARTGRASYEQYF
TRBJ2-2 | TRBV5-1 | TRBD2 | many | TGCGCCAGCAGCGTGACTAGCGGGGGAGATACCGGGGAGCTGTTTTTT | CASSVTSGGDTGELFF
TRBJ2-7 | TRBV25-1 | . | . | TGTGCCAGCAGTGAGAAGTCCTTCTACTCCTACGAGCAGTACTTC | CASSEKSFYSYEQYF
TRBJ2-1 | TRBV7-9 | TRBD1 | few | TGTGCCAGCAGCTTGCAGGGGGCGAACTCCTACAATGAGCAGTTCTTC | CASSLQGANSYNEQFF
TRBJ1-2 | TRBV7-9 | . | . | TGTGCCAGCAGCACTAGCACAGGGCTCTGGGGCTACACCTTC | CASSTSTGLWGYTF
TRBJ2-3 | TRBV6-5 | . | . | TGTGCCAGCAGTATCGACGGGGGACGGATCGACACAGATACGCAGTATTTT | CASSIDGGRIDTDTQYF
TRBJ1-3 | TRBV27 | . | . | TGTGCCAGCACCATGAGTGGGACCGGCACGTTTCACACCATATATTTT | CASTMSGTGTFHTIYF
TRBJ2-1 | TRBV12-3/TRBV12-4 | . | few | TGTGCCAGCACTGTGACACGGGATGAGCAGTTCTTC | CASTVTRDEQFF
TRBJ2-3 | TRBV7-9 | . | . | TGTGCCAGCAGCAGCGCTGGGCCAGATACGCAGTATTTT | CASSSAGPDTQYF
TRBJ2-1 | TRBV15 | TRBD1 | . | TGTGCCACCAGCAGGGACAGGGGGCGCGGGAATGAGCAGTTCTTC | CATSRDRGRGNEQFF
TRBJ1-1 | TRBV10-3 | . | . | TGTGCCATCAGGGGTGTCAGGGGAGGGGACACTGAAGCTTTCTTT | CAIRGVRGGDTEAFF
TRBJ2-4 | TRBV6-6 | . | . | TGTGCCAGCAGTTACGTTACGGCCAAAAACATTCAGTACTTC | CASSYVTAKNIQYF
TRBJ1-2 | TRBV27 | TRBD1 | . | TGTGCCAGCAGTCAAATCGGACAGGGAGTATTTAACTATGGCTACACCTTC | CASSQIGQGVFNYGYTF
TRBJ2-7 | TRBV13 | . | . | TGTGCCAGCAGCACCAGCGGCGGCCGGTACGAGCAGTACTTC | CASSTSGGRYEQYF
TRBJ1-2 | TRBV2 | . | . | TGTGCCAGCATAGCCGGGCCTGGCTACACCTTC | CASIAGPGYTF
TRBJ2-3 | TRBV5-1 | . | . | TGCGCCAGCAGCTTGGGACATCGAGGGGATACGCAGTATTTT | CASSLGHRGDTQYF
TRBJ2-2 | TRBV6-4 | TRBD2 | . | TGTGCCAGCAGCGGCGTCGCGACTAGCGGGAGACGGGACACCGGGGAGCTGTTTTTT | CASSGVATSGRRDTGELFF
TRBJ2-5 | TRBV5-5 | . | few | TGTGCCAGCAACCGGGACTCCAATGAGCAGTACTTC | CASNRDSNEQYF
TRBJ2-6 | TRBV25-1 | . | once | TGTGCCGGCAGTGTTTCCGGGGCTGGGGCCAACGTCCTGACTTTC | CAGSVSGAGANVLTF
TRBJ2-1 | TRBV5-6 | . | . | TGTGCCAGCAGCTCATGGTCCCAGGGCATTTGGGATGAGCAGTTCTTC | CASSSWSQGIWDEQFF
TRBJ2-5 | TRBV20-1 | . | . | TGCAGTGCTAGAGCCTGGGAGACCCAGTACTTC | CSARAWETQYF
TRBJ2-4 | TRBV6-2/TRBV6-3 | . | few | TGTGCCAGCACTACGGGACTTTCGTTAAACATTCAGTACTTC | CASTTGLSLNIQYF
TRBJ2-7 | TRBV27 | . | . | TGTGCCAGCAGTTCGATACTGGGACCGCTAGGACACGAGCAGTACTTC | CASSSILGPLGHEQYF
TRBJ1-2 | TRBV6-1 | . | . | TGTGCCAGCAGTGCTCGGGACGTTCTCTATGGCTACACCTTC | CASSARDVLYGYTF
TRBJ2-3 | TRBV20-1 | . | . | TGCAGTGCTAGGTCCGGACCGAGCACAGATACGCAGTATTTT | CSARSGPSTDTQYF
TRBJ1-4 | TRBV7-2 | TRBD1 | few | TGTGCCAGCAGCCGTTGGGACAGCTCAGAAAAACTGTTTTTT | CASSRWDSSEKLFF
TRBJ2-5 | TRBV5-1 | . | . | TGCGCCAGCAGCTTGTTTGCTGTGACCCTTAATGAGCAGTACTTC | CASSLFAVTLNEQYF
TRBJ2-1 | TRBV4-1 | TRBD2 | . | TGCGCCAGCAGCCAGGAGCCGGGACTAGCGGGACTTCGGCAGTTCTTC | CASSQEPGLAGLRQFF
TRBJ2-1 | TRBV29-1 | . | . | TGCAGCGTTGAAGGCGGGGAGAAGGCCTACAATGAGCAGTTCTTC | CSVEGGEKAYNEQFF
TRBJ2-5 | TRBV12-3/TRBV12-4 | TRBD1 | . | TGTGCCAGCAGTTTAACGTTGGACAGGGGATCGGAAGAGACCCAGTACTTC | CASSLTLDRGSEETQYF
TRBJ2-7 | TRBV4-1 | . | . | TGCGCCAGCAGCCCGACAGACCGAGTCGAGCAGTACTTC | CASSPTDRVEQYF
TRBJ1-1 | TRBV2 | . | . | TGTGCCACCAACTGGTCTGGGATGGAGGGGAACACTGAAGCTTTCTTT | CATNWSGMEGNTEAFF